The rows below give T cell receptor beta chains drawn from one sample of a study of blood T cell repertoires in COVID-19. Clones were read by immunoSEQ multiplex PCR, and TCRdb kept only the in-frame ones, dropping some. The top ten clones hold 3% to 4% of a sample with 200,000 to 300,000 clones, roughly 86% of them seen once. Sequencing was done on a sample of PBMCs or T cells enriched from blood (not recorded which). The receptors shown here come from a woman in her thirties or forties with acute COVID-19. The CDR3 runs from the conserved cysteine through the conserved F or W. The D gene is left open where the match is weak.

j_call: TRBJ2-7
v_call: TRBV19
d_call: TRBD2
cdr3_aa: CASSRTSGMYEQYF

j_call: TRBJ2-7
v_call: TRBV19
d_call: TRBD1
cdr3_aa: CASRPGQGAYEQYF

j_call: TRBJ2-7
v_call: TRBV11-3
d_call: TRBD1
cdr3_aa: CASSLPTGVITYEQYF

j_call: TRBJ1-5
v_call: TRBV18
d_call: TRBD1
cdr3_aa: CASSLGQGIQPQHF

j_call: TRBJ2-2
v_call: TRBV2
d_call: -
cdr3_aa: CASSALAIDGELFF

j_call: TRBJ1-2
v_call: TRBV27
d_call: -
cdr3_aa: CASSPPQGRGYGYTF

j_call: TRBJ2-2
v_call: TRBV7-8
d_call: -
cdr3_aa: CASSQMAITGELFF

j_call: TRBJ2-7
v_call: TRBV27
d_call: TRBD2
cdr3_aa: CASSWTSGRYEQYF

j_call: TRBJ2-5
v_call: TRBV3-1/TRBV3-2
d_call: -
cdr3_aa: CASSSGGSGILGETQYF

j_call: TRBJ2-7
v_call: TRBV2
d_call: -
cdr3_aa: CASSDNYEQYF

j_call: TRBJ2-7
v_call: TRBV19
d_call: TRBD2
cdr3_aa: CASRFSEAGLSYEQYF

j_call: TRBJ2-7
v_call: TRBV5-1
d_call: TRBD1
cdr3_aa: CASSRTGGHEQYF

j_call: TRBJ2-3
v_call: TRBV11-2
d_call: -
cdr3_aa: CASRGPQVSNTDTQYF

j_call: TRBJ1-1
v_call: TRBV7-9
d_call: -
cdr3_aa: CASSLGGGRATEAFF

j_call: TRBJ1-2
v_call: TRBV5-4
d_call: TRBD1
cdr3_aa: CASSPQDRDGYTF

j_call: TRBJ2-7
v_call: TRBV12-3/TRBV12-4
d_call: -
cdr3_aa: CASSFGQGLYF

j_call: TRBJ1-4
v_call: TRBV3-1/TRBV3-2
d_call: TRBD1
cdr3_aa: CASSQVTGRGREKLFF

j_call: TRBJ2-7
v_call: TRBV7-6
d_call: -
cdr3_aa: CASSLVLDSYEQYF

j_call: TRBJ2-5
v_call: TRBV3-1/TRBV3-2
d_call: TRBD2
cdr3_aa: CASSQALAEETQYF

j_call: TRBJ2-4
v_call: TRBV5-1
d_call: TRBD2
cdr3_aa: CASSLAGGGLAKNIQYF

j_call: TRBJ2-1
v_call: TRBV5-1
d_call: TRBD2
cdr3_aa: CASSLLAGGGSYNEQFF

j_call: TRBJ1-3
v_call: TRBV2
d_call: TRBD1
cdr3_aa: CASILQSGTGSPGNTIYF

j_call: TRBJ2-7
v_call: TRBV28
d_call: TRBD2
cdr3_aa: CASSRRLAGLYEQYF

j_call: TRBJ1-3
v_call: TRBV15
d_call: TRBD1
cdr3_aa: CATSPTGKSGNTIYF

j_call: TRBJ2-7
v_call: TRBV28
d_call: -
cdr3_aa: CASTSGWYEQYF

j_call: TRBJ2-1
v_call: TRBV4-1
d_call: -
cdr3_aa: CASSQEGPGYKGRYNEQFF

j_call: TRBJ2-7
v_call: TRBV5-6
d_call: -
cdr3_aa: CASSLIRELSYEQYF

j_call: TRBJ2-1
v_call: TRBV4-1
d_call: TRBD2
cdr3_aa: CASSQPSGSRYNEQFF

j_call: TRBJ1-1
v_call: TRBV3-1/TRBV3-2
d_call: -
cdr3_aa: CASSQFTGRRTEAFF

j_call: TRBJ2-1
v_call: TRBV4-1
d_call: TRBD1
cdr3_aa: CARTRDRGTNEQFF

j_call: TRBJ1-5
v_call: TRBV28
d_call: TRBD1
cdr3_aa: CASSLLGWTGVNQPQHF

j_call: TRBJ2-7
v_call: TRBV7-8
d_call: -
cdr3_aa: CASSTRRDLYEQYF

j_call: TRBJ2-3
v_call: TRBV19
d_call: TRBD2
cdr3_aa: CASRTSGIVDTQYF

j_call: TRBJ2-7
v_call: TRBV13
d_call: TRBD2
cdr3_aa: CASSLHSGLAGGYEQYF

j_call: TRBJ1-6
v_call: TRBV25-1
d_call: -
cdr3_aa: CASSKDSLGRSPLHF